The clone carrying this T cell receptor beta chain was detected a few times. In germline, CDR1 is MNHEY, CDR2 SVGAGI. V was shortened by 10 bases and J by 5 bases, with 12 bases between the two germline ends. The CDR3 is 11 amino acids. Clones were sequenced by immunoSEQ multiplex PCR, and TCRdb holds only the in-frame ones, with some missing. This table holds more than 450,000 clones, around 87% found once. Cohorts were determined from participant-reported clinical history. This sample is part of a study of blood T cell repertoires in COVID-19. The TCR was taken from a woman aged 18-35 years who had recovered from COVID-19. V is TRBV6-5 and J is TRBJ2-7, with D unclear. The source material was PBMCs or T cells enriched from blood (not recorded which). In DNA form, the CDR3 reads TGTGCCACCTCACACCTCAACGAGCAGTACTTC. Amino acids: CATSHLNEQYF.